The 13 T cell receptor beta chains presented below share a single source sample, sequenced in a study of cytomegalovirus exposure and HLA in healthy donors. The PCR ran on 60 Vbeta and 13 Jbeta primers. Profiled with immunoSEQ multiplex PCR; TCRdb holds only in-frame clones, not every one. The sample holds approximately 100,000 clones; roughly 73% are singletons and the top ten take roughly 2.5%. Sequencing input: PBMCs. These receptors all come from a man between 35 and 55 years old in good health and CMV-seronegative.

The CDR3 spells CAIQGPLRNTEAFF. Here the CDR3 DNA reads TGTGCCATCCAGGGGCCCCTCAGGAACACTGAAGCTTTCTTT. This chain links TRBV12-1 with TRBJ1-1; TRBD1 is taken as the D call from the table, unchecked against the DNA. TRBV12-1 counts as a pseudogene. CDR3 length equals 14 residues.

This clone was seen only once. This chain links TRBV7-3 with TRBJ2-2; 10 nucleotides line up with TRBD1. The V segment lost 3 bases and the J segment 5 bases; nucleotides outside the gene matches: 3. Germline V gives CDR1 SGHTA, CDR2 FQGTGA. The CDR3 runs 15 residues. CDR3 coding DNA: TGTGCCAGCAGCTTGACAGGGGGCTTTACCGGGGAGCTGTTTTTT. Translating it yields CASSLTGGFTGELFF.

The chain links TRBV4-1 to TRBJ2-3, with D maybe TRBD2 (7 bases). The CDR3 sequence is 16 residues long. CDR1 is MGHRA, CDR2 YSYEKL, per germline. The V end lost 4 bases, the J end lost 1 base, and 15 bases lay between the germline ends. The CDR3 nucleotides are TGCGCCAGCAGCCCCTCCGGGCGGGGGCGCACAGATACGCAGTATTTT. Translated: CASSPSGRGRTDTQYF.

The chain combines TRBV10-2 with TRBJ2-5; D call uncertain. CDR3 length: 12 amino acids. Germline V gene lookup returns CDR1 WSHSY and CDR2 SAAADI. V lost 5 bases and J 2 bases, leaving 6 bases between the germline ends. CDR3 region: CASSPQQETQYF. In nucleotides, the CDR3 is TGCGCCAGCAGTCCACAGCAAGAGACCCAGTACTTC.

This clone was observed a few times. As DNA, the CDR3 is TGTGCCAGCAGCTTACCCCCAGGGGGAGGTTACAATGAGCAGTTCTTC. Protein sequence: CASSLPPGGGYNEQFF. The chain is built from TRBV7-2 and TRBJ2-1; D possibly corresponds to TRBD1 (7 bases). Trimming took 2 bases from V and 4 from J, leaving 15 bases between them. Germline V gene sequence: CDR1 SGHTA, CDR2 FQGNSA. This CDR3 region has 16 residues.

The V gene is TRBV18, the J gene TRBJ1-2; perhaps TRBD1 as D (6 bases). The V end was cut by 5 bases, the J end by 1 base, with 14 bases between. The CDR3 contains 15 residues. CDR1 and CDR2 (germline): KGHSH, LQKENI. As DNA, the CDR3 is TGTGCCAGCTCAACCACAGGGCCCCATAACTATGGCTACACCTTC. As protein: CASSTTGPHNYGYTF.

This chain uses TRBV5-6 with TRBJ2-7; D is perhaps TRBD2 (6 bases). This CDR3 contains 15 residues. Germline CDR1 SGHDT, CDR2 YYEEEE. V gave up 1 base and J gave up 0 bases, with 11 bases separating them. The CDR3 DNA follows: TGTGCCAGCAGCTTGAACCGGGGGAGCTCCTACGAGCAGTACTTC. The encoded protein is CASSLNRGSSYEQYF.

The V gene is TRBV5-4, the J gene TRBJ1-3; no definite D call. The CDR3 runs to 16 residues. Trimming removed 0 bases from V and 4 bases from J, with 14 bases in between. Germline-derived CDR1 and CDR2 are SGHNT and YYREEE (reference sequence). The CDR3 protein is CASSLGVAGGGNTIYF. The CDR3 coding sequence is TGTGCCAGCAGCTTGGGGGTAGCCGGCGGGGGAAACACCATATATTTT.

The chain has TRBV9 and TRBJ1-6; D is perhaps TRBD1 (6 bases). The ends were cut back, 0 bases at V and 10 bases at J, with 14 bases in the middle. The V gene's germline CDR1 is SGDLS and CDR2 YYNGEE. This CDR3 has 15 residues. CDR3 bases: TGTGCCAGCAGCGTAGGGGGGGGGCCGGAGTCACCCCTCCACTTT. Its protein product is CASSVGGGPESPLHF.

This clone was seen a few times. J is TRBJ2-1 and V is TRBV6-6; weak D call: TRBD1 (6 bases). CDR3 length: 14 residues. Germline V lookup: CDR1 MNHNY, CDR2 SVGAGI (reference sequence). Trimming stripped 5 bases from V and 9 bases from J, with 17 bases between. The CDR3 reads CASSQGTSKPEQFF. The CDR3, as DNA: TGTGCCAGCAGTCAAGGGACATCGAAGCCTGAGCAGTTCTTC.

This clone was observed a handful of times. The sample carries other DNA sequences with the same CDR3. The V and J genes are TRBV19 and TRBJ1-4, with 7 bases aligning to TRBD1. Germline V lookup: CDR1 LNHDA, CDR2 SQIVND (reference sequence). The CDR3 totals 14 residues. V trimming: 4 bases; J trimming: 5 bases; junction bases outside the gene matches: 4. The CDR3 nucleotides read TGTGCCAGTAGTACCAGGACAGGAAATGAAAAACTGTTTTTT. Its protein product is CASSTRTGNEKLFF.

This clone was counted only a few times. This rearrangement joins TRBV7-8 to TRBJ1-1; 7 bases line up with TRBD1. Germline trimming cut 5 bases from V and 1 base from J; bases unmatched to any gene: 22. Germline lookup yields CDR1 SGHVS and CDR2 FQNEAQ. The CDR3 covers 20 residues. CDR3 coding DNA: TGTGCCAGCAGCCTACGGACTTGGGTTAGAAGGAAGGGGGCGAACACTGAAGCTTTCTTT. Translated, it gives CASSLRTWVRRKGANTEAFF.

CDR3 nucleotides: TGTGCCAGCAGTGACTCGAGTCGGGGAAAAACTGAAGCTTTCTTT. Its translation: CASSDSSRGKTEAFF. This sequence joins TRBV6-4 and TRBJ1-1, with D hard to call. Germline CDR1 is MRHNA and CDR2 is SNTAGT. The CDR3 totals 15 residues. V lost 0 bases and J lost 5, with 13 bases in between.